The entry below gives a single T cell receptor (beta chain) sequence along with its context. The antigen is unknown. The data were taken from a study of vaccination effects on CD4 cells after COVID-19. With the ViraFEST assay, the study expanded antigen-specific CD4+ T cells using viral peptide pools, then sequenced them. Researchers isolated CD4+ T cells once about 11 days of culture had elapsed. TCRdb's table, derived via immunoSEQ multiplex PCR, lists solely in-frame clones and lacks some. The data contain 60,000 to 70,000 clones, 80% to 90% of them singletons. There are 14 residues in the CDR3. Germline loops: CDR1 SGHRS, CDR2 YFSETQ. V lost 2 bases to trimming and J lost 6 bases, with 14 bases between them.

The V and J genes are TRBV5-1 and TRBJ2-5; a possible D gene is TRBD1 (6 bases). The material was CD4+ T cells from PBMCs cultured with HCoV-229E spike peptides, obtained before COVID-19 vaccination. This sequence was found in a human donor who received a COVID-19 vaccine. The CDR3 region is CASSFGGEQQTQYF. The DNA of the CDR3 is TGCGCCAGCAGCTTTGGGGGCGAGCAACAGACCCAGTACTTC.